This T cell receptor beta chain is from a study of T cell responses to AZD1222 COVID-19 vaccine. Whole-study results and caveats: Receipt of two AZD1222 doses was followed by a rise in Spike-specific TCR breadth and depth.

In germline, CDR1 is SGHDN, CDR2 FVKESK. The CDR3 extends over 14 amino acids. Between the trimmed V and J ends, which lost 4 bases and 2 bases, there was a span of 12 bases. A remark on this clone: Its antigen is currently unknown.

The repertoire was sequenced with immunoSEQ multiplex PCR; TCRdb's copy has only in-frame clones and lacks some. This table holds about 99,000 clones, around 91% found once. This chain joins TRBV14 and TRBJ2-7, with TRBD2 as a possible D gene (5 bases). This receptor was identified in an adult in good health. The input for sequencing was peripheral blood, taken on day 0 of AZD1222 vaccination. The CDR3 coding sequence is TGTGCCAGCAGCCGGGCAGTGGGAGCCTACGAGCAGTACTTC. This sequence encodes CASSRAVGAYEQYF.